What follows is one TCR beta chain and its context. Antigen specificity is unknown. The data are from a study of cytomegalovirus exposure and HLA in healthy donors. Whole-study results and caveats: High specificity and sensitivity for cytomegalovirus status were reported for the classifier.

Germline CDR1 and CDR2: MNHEY and SVGAGI. The CDR3 spans 14 residues. Trimming shortened V by 4 bases and J by 6 bases, and 15 bases separated the two germline ends. This PCR relied on a set of 60 Vbeta primers and 13 Jbeta primers. Measured with immunoSEQ multiplex PCR; TCRdb has only the in-frame clones, and not every one. The sample lists approximately 160,000 clones, around 80% occurring once. V usage is TRBV6-5 and J usage is TRBJ1-2; D is unclear. The receptor was derived from a woman in her 50s in good health and CMV-seropositive. The sample was PBMCs. CDR3 coding DNA: TGTGCCAGCAGTTTGACTAGGGTGGGAGATGGCTACACCTTC. Amino acids: CASSLTRVGDGYTF.